This T cell receptor beta chain comes out of a study of response to subunit inactivated influenza vaccine. Regarding the study as a whole: That few new T cells are recruited by each seasonal influenza vaccination was the authors' suggestion.

V was pared by 8 bases and J by 1 base, with 15 bases between. This CDR3 is built from 14 residues. The germline CDR1 and CDR2 sequences are GTSNPN and SVGIG (reference sequence). With regard to this clonotype: Its cognate antigen is unknown.

TCRdb redid the calling of the RT-PCR reads with MiXCR, one entry per CDR3 protein. Of 500,000 to 550,000 distinct CDR3 sequences detected, about 8% appear once; the ten largest clones hold 10% to 15%. This sequence joins TRBV30 and TRBJ2-1, with D unclear. The TCR comes from a man between 50 and 75 years old who received an inactivated influenza vaccine. Material: PBMCs from blood, obtained approximately 25 months after vaccination. This CDR3 reads CAGLTVRSYNEQFF. The CDR3 bases are TGTGCCGGGTTGACTGTTCGGTCCTACAATGAGCAGTTCTTC.